The rows below give T cell receptor beta chains drawn from one sample of a study of response to subunit inactivated influenza vaccine. One entry per CDR3 protein results from TCRdb running MiXCR on the RT-PCR reads. The sample holds more than 550,000 distinct CDR3 sequences, 11% seen once. These same records also appear under a second study, on T cells expressing NK-cell markers.

Here the sequenced sample was PBMCs from blood, taken on the day of vaccination. Receptors were obtained from a man in his forties or fifties who received an inactivated influenza vaccine. The CDR3 runs from the conserved cysteine through the conserved F or W. The D gene is left open where the match is weak. Clone size appears in some rows only: once, few, many, or a class for an expanded clone.

V	D	size	J	DNA	CDR3
TRBV5-1	-	many	TRBJ2-7	TGTGCCAGCAGCCGCGGGACAGCTTACGAGCAGTACTTC	CASSRGTAYEQYF
TRBV12-3/TRBV12-4	TRBD2	few	TRBJ2-7	TGTGCCAGCAGTAAATCTAGCGGTCTGAACGAGCAGTACTTC	CASSKSSGLNEQYF
TRBV29-1	TRBD1	-	TRBJ2-7	TGCAGCGCGACAGGGGACTCCTACGAGCAGTACTTC	CSATGDSYEQYF
TRBV6-1	TRBD1	-	TRBJ1-1	TGTGCCAGCAGTCGACCCGGGACAGGGGGCAGCGCCACTGAAGCTTTCTTT	CASSRPGTGGSATEAFF
TRBV4-1	-	few	TRBJ2-3	TGCGCCAGCAGCCAAGATCGAGGGTTTTTTAGCACAGATACGCAGTATTTT	CASSQDRGFFSTDTQYF
TRBV12-3/TRBV12-4	-	few	TRBJ2-3	TGTGCCAGCTTCACACCTGCAGATACGCAGTATTTT	CASFTPADTQYF
TRBV6-5	-	-	TRBJ2-3	TGTGCCAGCAGTTATACAGCCACCACAGATACGCAGTATTTT	CASSYTATTDTQYF
TRBV30	-	-	TRBJ1-5	TGTGCCTGGAGTAATGTGGGGGTTCAGCCCCAGCATTTT	CAWSNVGVQPQHF
TRBV13	-	-	TRBJ2-7	TGTGCCAGCAGACGTACAGGCGAACTTACCTACGAGCAGTACTTC	CASRRTGELTYEQYF
TRBV7-9	-	few	TRBJ2-3	TGTGCCAGCAGCTTAACTCCCATGGGGGGATTCACAGATACGCAGTATTTT	CASSLTPMGGFTDTQYF
TRBV3-1	TRBD1	-	TRBJ2-2	TGTGCCAGCAGCCAAGAGCGGACAGGGGCAACAGCCGGGGAGCTGTTTTTT	CASSQERTGATAGELFF
TRBV5-1	TRBD1	-	TRBJ2-3	TGCGCCAGCAGCACATACAGGGGGACGGCAGATACGCAGTATTTT	CASSTYRGTADTQYF
TRBV9	TRBD1	-	TRBJ1-2	TGTGCCAGCAGCGCCCTACAGGGGGGAAGCTACTATGGCTACACCTTC	CASSALQGGSYYGYTF
TRBV6-5	TRBD1	-	TRBJ1-2	TGTGCCAGCAGTTACTCGTCACCGTGGACAGGGAACTATGGCTACACCTTC	CASSYSSPWTGNYGYTF
TRBV12-3/TRBV12-4	-	few	TRBJ1-2	TGTGCCAGCGGACAGATCTATGGCTACACCTTC	CASGQIYGYTF
TRBV27	TRBD2	-	TRBJ2-1	TGTGCCAGCAGTTTAACCGGGACTAGCGTTTTTGGTGAGCAGTTCTTC	CASSLTGTSVFGEQFF
TRBV7-3	-	few	TRBJ2-4	TGTGCCAGCAGCCCAGGGGCCTGGGGGGACATTCAGTACTTC	CASSPGAWGDIQYF
TRBV29-1	TRBD1	-	TRBJ1-2	TGCAGCGTTGTTGGCGGGCGAAAGACAGGGCCCCAGATAACAGGCTACACCTTC	CSVVGGRKTGPQITGYTF
TRBV5-1	TRBD2	-	TRBJ2-5	TGCGCCAGCAGCTTGCTGACCAAGCGGGAGGCCCCCCAAGAGACCCAGTACTTC	CASSLLTKREAPQETQYF
TRBV29-1	TRBD1	few	TRBJ2-3	TGCAGCGTTGAACGTCCGACAGGGGCAGATACGCAGTATTTT	CSVERPTGADTQYF
TRBV12-3/TRBV12-4	TRBD1	few	TRBJ1-5	TGTGCCAGCAGCCGGGACAGGGGGCTTCAGCCCCAGCATTTT	CASSRDRGLQPQHF
TRBV2	-	-	TRBJ1-4	TGTGCCAGCATAGACAGCCTTAATGAAAAACTGTTTTTT	CASIDSLNEKLFF
TRBV6-2/TRBV6-3	TRBD1	few	TRBJ2-1	TGTGCCAGCAGGCGGACCGGGACAGGGTTGCGGAATGAGCAGTTCTTC	CASRRTGTGLRNEQFF
TRBV7-3	TRBD2	few	TRBJ2-1	TGTGCCAGCAGCTTAGGGTCCGGGGTAGGGGAGGGTGAGCAGTTCTTC	CASSLGSGVGEGEQFF
TRBV12-3/TRBV12-4	-	-	TRBJ2-3	TGTGCCAGCAGTTTCCACCGAGGAGGCACAGATACGCAGTATTTT	CASSFHRGGTDTQYF
TRBV7-2	-	-	TRBJ2-7	TGTGCCAGCAGCCCCTTAGCGGACCGTTACGAGCAGTACTTC	CASSPLADRYEQYF
TRBV2	-	few	TRBJ2-1	TGTGCCAGCAGTGTCGGTAGTTTTCCCAATGAGCAGTTCTTC	CASSVGSFPNEQFF
TRBV7-2	-	few	TRBJ2-3	TGTGCCAGCTCGGCTAGTATTATAGATACGCAGTATTTT	CASSASIIDTQYF
TRBV7-2	-	few	TRBJ1-1	TGTGCCAGCAGCTTAGAATCTACCATCGGGTACACTGAAGCTTTCTTT	CASSLESTIGYTEAFF
TRBV6-2/TRBV6-3	TRBD2	-	TRBJ2-1	TGTGCCAGCAGGGGGATTAGCGGGAGACGGGGTGAGCAGTTCTTC	CASRGISGRRGEQFF
TRBV5-1	-	-	TRBJ2-3	TGCGCCAGCAGCACGGATGGGAGAACAGATACGCAGTATTTT	CASSTDGRTDTQYF
TRBV20-1	TRBD1	few	TRBJ1-2	TGCAGTGCCATCCGGGACAGAATTGCCTATGGCTACACCTTC	CSAIRDRIAYGYTF
TRBV30	-	-	TRBJ2-7	TGTGCCTGGAGTGTGGGCGCCTACGAGCAGTACTTC	CAWSVGAYEQYF
TRBV5-6	TRBD1	few	TRBJ2-7	TGTGCCAGCAGCACCGGGACAGGGATCGGTACGTACGAGCAGTACTTC	CASSTGTGIGTYEQYF
TRBV6-6	-	few	TRBJ1-2	TGTGCCAGCAGTTACACGGGATATGGAGGCTACACCTTC	CASSYTGYGGYTF
TRBV12-3/TRBV12-4	-	few	TRBJ2-1	TGTGCCAGCAGTTTGGACACGAGGAATGAGCAGTTCTTC	CASSLDTRNEQFF
TRBV12-3/TRBV12-4	-	-	TRBJ2-2	TGTGCCAGCAGTTTCTCCAGGGGGAACACCGGGGAGCTGTTTTTT	CASSFSRGNTGELFF
TRBV20-1	-	few	TRBJ2-7	TGCAGTGCCGAACGGGCCTCAAACCGATACGAGCAGTACTTC	CSAERASNRYEQYF
TRBV20-1	TRBD1	few	TRBJ2-5	TGCAGTGCACAAGGTCTGGGACAGGGGGCCAGAGAGTACTTC	CSAQGLGQGAREYF
TRBV18	-	-	TRBJ2-7	TGTGCCAGCTCACCATGGGGACGCTACGAGCAGTACTTC	CASSPWGRYEQYF
TRBV11-2	-	few	TRBJ2-1	TGTGCCAGCAGCTTAGGGGCAGGGTCACTTGAGCAGTTCTTC	CASSLGAGSLEQFF
TRBV30	-	-	TRBJ2-2	TGTGCCTGGAAGGGGCAGGGGTCTAACACCGGGGAGCTGTTTTTT	CAWKGQGSNTGELFF
TRBV29-1	-	-	TRBJ1-2	TGCAGCGTCGCGGCCGGGGGCTCCTATGGCTACACCTTC	CSVAAGGSYGYTF
TRBV20-1	-	few	TRBJ2-5	TGCAGTGCTAGACACCAGGGGTTTGCAGAGACCCAGTACTTC	CSARHQGFAETQYF
TRBV6-1	-	few	TRBJ1-4	TGTGCCAGCATGGGTCGGTCTGCTAATGAAAAACTGTTTTTT	CASMGRSANEKLFF
TRBV7-2	-	few	TRBJ2-7	TGTGCCAGCAGCTTAGTCCCAGGTCGGTACGAGCAGTACTTC	CASSLVPGRYEQYF
TRBV5-1	TRBD2	-	TRBJ2-1	TGCGCCAGCAGCTCGTATCGCCGGCGGGAGCCCTACAATGAGCAGTTCTTC	CASSSYRRREPYNEQFF
TRBV6-1	-	many	TRBJ1-2	TGTGCCAGCAGTGAAGACGGCTATGGCTACACCTTC	CASSEDGYGYTF
TRBV5-1	TRBD1	few	TRBJ1-2	TGCGCCAGCAGCTTTGGACAGGGAGCTAACTATGGCTACACCTTC	CASSFGQGANYGYTF
TRBV7-9	TRBD1	-	TRBJ1-4	TGTGCCAGCAGCAGAGGACAGGGGGCATTTTCCGAAAAACTGTTTTTT	CASSRGQGAFSEKLFF
TRBV5-1	TRBD2	many	TRBJ2-3	TGCGCCAGCAGCCCGGGACTAGCGGGGGGCACAGATACGCAGTATTTT	CASSPGLAGGTDTQYF
TRBV7-3	-	-	TRBJ2-2	TGTGCCAGCAGCTCAGGGGTCGGGGAGCTGTTTTTT	CASSSGVGELFF
TRBV4-3	TRBD1	-	TRBJ2-3	TGCGCCAGCAGCCAGCCCGGGACAGGGGGCGAGGGGGATACGCAGTATTTT	CASSQPGTGGEGDTQYF